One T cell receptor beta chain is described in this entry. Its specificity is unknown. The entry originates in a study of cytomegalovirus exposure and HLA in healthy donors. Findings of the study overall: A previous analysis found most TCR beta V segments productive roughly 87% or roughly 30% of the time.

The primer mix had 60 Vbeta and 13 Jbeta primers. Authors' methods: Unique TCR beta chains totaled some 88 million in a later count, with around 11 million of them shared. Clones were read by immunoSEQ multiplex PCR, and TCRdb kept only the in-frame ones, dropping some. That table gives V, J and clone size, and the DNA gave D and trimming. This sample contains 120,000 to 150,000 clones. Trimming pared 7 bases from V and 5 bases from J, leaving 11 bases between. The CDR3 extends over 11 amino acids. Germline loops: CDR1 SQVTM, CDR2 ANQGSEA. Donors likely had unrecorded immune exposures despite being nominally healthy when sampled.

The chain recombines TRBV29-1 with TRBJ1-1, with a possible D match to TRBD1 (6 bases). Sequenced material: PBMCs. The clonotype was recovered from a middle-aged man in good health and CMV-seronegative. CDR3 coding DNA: TGCAGCGGCACAACAGGGACTGAAGCTTTCTTT. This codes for CSGTTGTEAFF.